This T cell receptor beta chain is from a study of glioma-infiltrating T cells after dendritic cell vaccination (dated by TCRdb to the mid-2010s). Looking at the study overall: The cohort comprised about 15 glioblastoma patients from Phase I and II dendritic cell vaccination trials, 9 newly diagnosed and 6 with recurrent disease. The vaccine was prepared from monocyte-derived dendritic cells that were cultured for 6 to 7 days with IL-4 and GM-CSF and then pulsed overnight with autologous tumor lysate. In glioblastoma patients vaccinated with dendritic cells, deep sequencing of TCR beta CDR3 regions served to measure the amount of tumor-infiltrating lymphocytes and to compare repertoires between tumor and blood. Autologous tumor lysate-pulsed dendritic cell vaccination was administered to the patients between the early 2000s and the early 2010s. TCR sequencing metrics, including TIL content and tumor-blood repertoire overlap, were correlated with survival after dendritic cell vaccination. Each patient got three intradermal injections of the dendritic cell vaccine, spaced at biweekly intervals, in the arm below the axilla. General study outcomes and caveats: The cohort was small and heterogeneous, few patients had complete blood and tumor sets, and even fewer had initial-recurrent tumor pairs. TCR clonality showed no direct relationship with survival, which suggests that a diverse polyclonal response may be important. The three-group TCR overlap response model was characterized as speculative, and prospective validation of the model was stated to be required. Higher estimated pretreatment TIL content predicted longer time to progression and overall survival after dendritic cell vaccination.

With regard to this clone: There is no known antigen for this receptor. The sample holds no much larger clone one base away, and base qualities are not on file.

The immunoSEQ assay amplified TCRB CDR3 regions from about 2 micrograms of genomic DNA, or from all available DNA when less than that amount was available. The multiplex PCR employed 60 forward primers targeting TCR V beta segments and 13 reverse primers targeting J beta segments. To estimate reads per starting template, synthetic control templates were spiked into each sample at limiting dilution. Reads of 87 bp were generated by sequencing on the Illumina HiSeq System. Per the authors' processing: PCR and sequencing errors were removed by a nearest neighbor algorithm that merged closely related sequences. TCR overlap was defined as the percentage of unique tumor TCR beta sequences that were also found in the peripheral blood of the same patient. This immuneACCESS table, as held by TCRdb, lists in-frame sequences with V and J called but not all clones. Of the missing ones, under half trace to an unresolved V gene in checked studies; the others have no known cause. D and trimming come from the DNA, and the V and J calls and clone size come from that table. This sample has about 10,000 clones in its table, and around 84% of those were observed once. The ten largest clonotypes hold under 50% of the sample.

CDR1 and CDR2 (MNHNS, SASEGT) derive from the germline V gene. V is pared back by 4 bases and J by 6 bases, with 12 bases lying between the germline termini. The CDR3 numbers 13 residues from cysteine through phenylalanine. The entry retains the CDR3 DNA only, 39 bases that are in frame from base 1. The time point label on this specimen signifies: after dendritic cell vaccination, including at tumor progression/relapse. Patients were selected for having adequate residual fresh-frozen tumor tissue and more than two years of available survival data. An isocitrate dehydrogenase mutation was not carried by any of the glioblastoma patients, although molecular status was otherwise variable. PBMC were collected before vaccination, two weeks after the third vaccination, and at tumor progression when it occurred. Genomic DNA was extracted with the Qiagen DNeasy Blood extraction Kit.

Sample: blood, taken after dendritic cell vaccination. The chain joins TRBV6-1 to TRBJ1-1, with TRBD1 as a weak D call on 5 bases. The TCR comes from a human donor with glioblastoma. The base sequence is TGTGCCAGCAGTGGACAGCCCAATGCTGAAGCTTTCTTT. Translated, this gives CASSGQPNAEAFF.